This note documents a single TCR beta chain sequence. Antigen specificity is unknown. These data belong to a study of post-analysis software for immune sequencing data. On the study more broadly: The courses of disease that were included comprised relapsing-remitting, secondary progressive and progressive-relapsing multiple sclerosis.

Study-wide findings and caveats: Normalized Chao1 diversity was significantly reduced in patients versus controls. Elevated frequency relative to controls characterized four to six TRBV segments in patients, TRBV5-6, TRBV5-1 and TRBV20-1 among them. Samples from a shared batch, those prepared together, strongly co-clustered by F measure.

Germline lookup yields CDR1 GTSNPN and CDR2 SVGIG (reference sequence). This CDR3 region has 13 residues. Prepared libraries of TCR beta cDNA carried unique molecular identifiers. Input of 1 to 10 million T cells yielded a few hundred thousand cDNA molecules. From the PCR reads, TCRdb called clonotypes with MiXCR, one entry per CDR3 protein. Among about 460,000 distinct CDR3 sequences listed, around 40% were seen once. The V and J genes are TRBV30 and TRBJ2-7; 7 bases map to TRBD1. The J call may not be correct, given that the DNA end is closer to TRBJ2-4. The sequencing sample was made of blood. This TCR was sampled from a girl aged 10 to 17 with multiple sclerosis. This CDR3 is CAWSVGDSNIQYF. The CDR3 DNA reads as TGTGCCTGGAGTGTAGGGGACAGTAACATTCAGTACTTC.